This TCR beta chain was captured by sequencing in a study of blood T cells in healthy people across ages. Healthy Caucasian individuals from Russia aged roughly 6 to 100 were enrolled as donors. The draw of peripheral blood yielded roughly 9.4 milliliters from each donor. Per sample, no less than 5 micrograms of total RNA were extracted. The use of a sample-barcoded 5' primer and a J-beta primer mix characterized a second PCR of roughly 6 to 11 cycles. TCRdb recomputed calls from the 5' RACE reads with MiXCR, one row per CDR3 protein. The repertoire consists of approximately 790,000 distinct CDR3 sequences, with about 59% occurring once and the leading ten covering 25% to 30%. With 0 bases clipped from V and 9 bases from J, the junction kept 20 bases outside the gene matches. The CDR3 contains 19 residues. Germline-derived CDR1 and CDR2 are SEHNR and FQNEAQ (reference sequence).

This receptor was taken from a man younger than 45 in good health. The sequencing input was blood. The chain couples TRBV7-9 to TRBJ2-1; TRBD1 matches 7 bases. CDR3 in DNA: TGTGCCAGCAGCTTAGCGTTTACAAGGGGGCGGTTTAATCTTCGTGAGCAGTTCTTC. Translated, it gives CASSLAFTRGRFNLREQFF.